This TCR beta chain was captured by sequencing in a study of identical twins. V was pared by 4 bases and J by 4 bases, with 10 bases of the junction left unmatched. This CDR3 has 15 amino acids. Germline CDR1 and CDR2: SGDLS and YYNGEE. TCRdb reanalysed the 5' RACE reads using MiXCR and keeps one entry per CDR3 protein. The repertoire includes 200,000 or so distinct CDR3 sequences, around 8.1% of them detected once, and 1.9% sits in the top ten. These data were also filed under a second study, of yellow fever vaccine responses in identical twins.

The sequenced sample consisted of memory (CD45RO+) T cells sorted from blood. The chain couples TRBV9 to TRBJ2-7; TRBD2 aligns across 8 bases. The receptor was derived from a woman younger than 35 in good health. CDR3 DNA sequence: TGTGCCAGCAGCCTTGATCCTAGCGGGCTTTACGAGCAGTACTTC. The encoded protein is CASSLDPSGLYEQYF. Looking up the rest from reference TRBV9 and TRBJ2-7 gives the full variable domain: DSGVTQTPKHLITATGQRVTLRCSPRSGDLSVYWYQQSLDQGLQFLIQYYNGEERAKGNILERFSAQQFPDLHSELNLSSLELGDSALYFCASSLDPSGLYEQYFGPGTRLTVT.